This T cell receptor (beta chain) stems from a study of cytomegalovirus exposure and HLA in healthy donors. Across the study: The approximately 670 first-cohort repertoires and the approximately 110 validation repertoires shared the same platform, a later analysis reported. Study outcomes and limitations: Generally TCR sequences proved uncommon, though certain public TCRs appeared in numerous donors. The authors listed approximately 160 TCR beta chains as cytomegalovirus-associated.

It was the roughly 120-subject validation cohort, separate from the roughly 700-subject first cohort, to which the donors belonged. Sequenced by immunoSEQ multiplex PCR; TCRdb stores in-frame clones only, minus some. The sample holds approximately 65,000 clones, under 96% seen once. Germline loops: CDR1 KGHSH, CDR2 LQKENI. The CDR3 runs to 15 residues. Trimming took off 5 bases at V and 8 bases at J, with 19 bases between the two ends. Points on this clone: Antigen: not known.

This TCR derives from a woman aged 18-35 years in good health and CMV-seropositive. This rearrangement joins TRBV18 to TRBJ2-1; a possible D gene is TRBD1 (5 bases). What was sequenced was PBMCs. The CDR3 DNA sequence: TGTGCCAGCTCATATTGGGGCTCAGTCTTCGATGAGCAGTTCTTC. This sequence encodes CASSYWGSVFDEQFF. Full variable domain (remainder filled in from reference TRBV18 and TRBJ2-1): NAGVMQNPRHLVRRRGQEARLRCSPMKGHSHVYWYRQLPEEGLKFMVYLQKENIIDESGMPKERFSAEFPKEGPSILRIQQVVRGDSAAYFCASSYWGSVFDEQFFGPGTRLTVL.